This entry lists 10 T cell receptor beta chains sequenced from one sample in a study of beta chain features in type 1 diabetes. What these receptors recognize is not known. The study, taken as a whole, reports: For Type 1 diabetes patients, all four CD4+ subsets carried TCRB CDR3s that were moderately but significantly shorter.

Expressed TCRB transcripts were sequenced because the isolated RNA had all been reverse transcribed beforehand. The data were produced by immunoSEQ multiplex PCR, yet TCRdb's version contains in-frame clones alone and is incomplete. The data show 20,000 to 25,000 clones, about 71% seen once. The sequenced sample was stem cell memory CD4+ T cells from blood. Receptors were obtained from a woman between 35 and 50 years old with type 1 diabetes.

This clone has a handful of counts. CDR3 in amino acids: CASSLRGQGNYEQYF. The CDR3 DNA follows: TGTGCCAGCAGCCTTCGCGGCCAGGGGAACTACGAGCAGTACTTC. V usage is TRBV9 and J usage is TRBJ2-7; possible D gene TRBD1, 6 bases. Germline loops: CDR1 SGDLS, CDR2 YYNGEE. Deletions cut 4 bases from V and 3 bases from J, with 17 bases between. CDR3 length: 15 residues. The full variable domain, rest sourced from reference TRBV9 and TRBJ2-7, is DSGVTQTPKHLITATGQRVTLRCSPRSGDLSVYWYQQSLDQGLQFLIQYYNGEERAKGNILERFSAQQFPDLHSELNLSSLELGDSALYFCASSLRGQGNYEQYFGPGTRLTVT.

This chain connects TRBV19 to TRBJ2-7; D is ambiguous. The V end lost 6 bases, the J end lost 3 bases, and 9 bases lay between the germline ends. CDR3 size: 12 residues. The germline V gene encodes CDR1 LNHDA and CDR2 SQIVND (reference sequence). This CDR3 reads CASRSDFYEQYF. DNA for the CDR3: TGTGCCAGTAGATCCGACTTCTACGAGCAGTACTTC. The full variable domain, in which reference TRBV19 and TRBJ2-7 provide the parts outside the CDR3, is DGGITQSPKYLFRKEGQNVTLSCEQNLNHDAMYWYRQDPGQGLRLIYYSQIVNDFQKGDIAEGYSVSREKKESFPLTVTSAQKNPTAFYLCASRSDFYEQYFGPGTRLTVT.

This chain connects TRBV7-9 to TRBJ1-2; TRBD1 matches at 7 bases. The germline V gene has CDR1 SEHNR and CDR2 FQNEAQ (reference sequence). The V gene end was trimmed by 6 bases and the J gene end by 6 bases; junction bases not matched to a gene: 7. The CDR3 has 13 residues. In DNA form, the CDR3 reads TGTGCCAGCAGTTTTCGACAGGGTGATGGCTACACCTTC. It encodes CASSFRQGDGYTF.

The sample holds a few counts of this clone. V and J are TRBV7-9 and TRBJ2-5; D is unclear. Trimming removed 2 bases at V and 2 bases at J, with 3 bases between. CDR1 SEHNR and CDR2 FQNEAQ come from the germline V gene (reference sequence). The CDR3 consists of 12 residues. The CDR3 DNA reads as TGTGCCAGCAGCTTAACACAAGAGACCCAGTACTTC. Its protein product is CASSLTQETQYF.

In regard to this clone: The junction differs from germline at one of its ends, possibly a read error. V and J are TRBV7-7 and TRBJ2-1; tentatively, D is TRBD1 (6 bases). This CDR3 has 11 residues. CDR1 SSHAT and CDR2 FNYEAQ come from the germline V gene (reference sequence). The chain's CDR3 is CASSQGHEQFF. CDR3 sequence (DNA): TGTGCTAGCAGCCAGGGGCATGAGCAGTTCTTC. Complete variable domain (other parts from reference TRBV7-7 and TRBJ2-1): GAGVSQSPRYKVTKRGQDVTLRCDPISSHATLYWYQQALGQGPEFLTYFNYEAQPDKSGLPSDRFSAERPEGSISTLTIQRTEQRDSAMYRCASSQGHEQFFGPGTRLTVL.

The rearrangement uses TRBV5-1 and TRBJ2-3; 12 nucleotides match TRBD2. Trimming at V came to 3 bases and at J to 2 bases, leaving 4 bases not matched to a gene. Germline lookup yields CDR1 SGHRS and CDR2 YFSETQ. The CDR3 has 16 amino acids. The CDR3 spells CASSSRLAGDTDTQYF. The CDR3 region has the DNA TGCGCCAGCAGCTCCAGACTAGCGGGGGACACAGATACGCAGTATTTT.

This sequence joins TRBV19 and TRBJ1-2; the match to TRBD1 covers 9 bases. After removal of 5 bases from V and 4 bases from J, the junction contained 8 bases not matched to a gene. The CDR3 extends over 15 amino acids. The V gene's germline CDR1 is LNHDA and CDR2 SQIVND (reference sequence). The CDR3 loop reads CASSPTTGGGYGYTF. The CDR3 DNA is TGTGCCAGTAGTCCGACGACAGGGGGAGGCTATGGCTACACCTTC.

The rearrangement links TRBV19 to TRBJ1-5; D remains unclear. V gave up 3 bases and J gave up 1 base, with 10 bases separating them. CDR3 length: 15 amino acids. The germline V gene has CDR1 LNHDA and CDR2 SQIVND (reference sequence). CDR3 region: CASSIRPGSNQPQHF. DNA of the CDR3: TGTGCCAGTAGTATTAGGCCCGGGAGCAATCAGCCCCAGCATTTT.

The chain has TRBV29-1 and TRBJ1-1; D gene ambiguous. Trimming removed 2 bases at V and 8 bases at J, with 12 bases between. The CDR3 runs to 12 residues. Germline V CDR1 and CDR2: SQVTM, ANQGSEA. CDR3 coding DNA: TGCAGCGTTGAAAAAGACCTAGGAGAAGCTTTCTTT. Its translation: CSVEKDLGEAFF.

The chain combines TRBV6-1 with TRBJ2-1; the D gene is possibly TRBD1 (7 bases). This CDR3 has 14 residues. Trimming pared 6 bases from V and 8 bases from J, leaving 17 bases between. In germline, CDR1 is MNHNS, CDR2 SASEGT. CDR3 in amino acids: CASSSNPRGDEQFF. The DNA of the CDR3 is TGTGCCAGCAGCTCAAACCCCAGGGGGGATGAGCAGTTCTTC.